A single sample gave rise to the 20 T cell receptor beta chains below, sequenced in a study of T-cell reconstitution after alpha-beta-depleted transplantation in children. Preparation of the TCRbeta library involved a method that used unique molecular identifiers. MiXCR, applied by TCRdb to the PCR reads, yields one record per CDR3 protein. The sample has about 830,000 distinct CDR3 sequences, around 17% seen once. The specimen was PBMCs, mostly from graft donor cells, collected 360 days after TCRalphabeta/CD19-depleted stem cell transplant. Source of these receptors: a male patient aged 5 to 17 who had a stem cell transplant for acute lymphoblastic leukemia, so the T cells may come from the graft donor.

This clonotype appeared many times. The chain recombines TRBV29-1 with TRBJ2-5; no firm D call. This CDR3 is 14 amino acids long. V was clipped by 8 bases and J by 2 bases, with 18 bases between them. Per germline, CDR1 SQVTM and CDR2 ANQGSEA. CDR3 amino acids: CSSSVVGSQETQYF. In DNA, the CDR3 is TGCAGCTCTAGTGTCGTCGGTTCGCAAGAGACCCAGTACTTC.

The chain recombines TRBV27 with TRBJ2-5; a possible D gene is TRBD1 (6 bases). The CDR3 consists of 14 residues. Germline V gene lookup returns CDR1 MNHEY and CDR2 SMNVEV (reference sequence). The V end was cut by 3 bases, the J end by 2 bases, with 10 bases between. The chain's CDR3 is CASSFIGQQETQYF. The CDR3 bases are TGTGCCAGCAGTTTTATCGGACAGCAAGAGACCCAGTACTTC.

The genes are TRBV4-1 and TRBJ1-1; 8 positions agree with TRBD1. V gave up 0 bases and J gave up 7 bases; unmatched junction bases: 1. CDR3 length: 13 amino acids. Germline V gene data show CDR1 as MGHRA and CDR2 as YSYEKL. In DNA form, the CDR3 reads TGCGCCAGCAGCCAAGAGACAGGGGTTGAAGCTTTCTTT. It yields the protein CASSQETGVEAFF.

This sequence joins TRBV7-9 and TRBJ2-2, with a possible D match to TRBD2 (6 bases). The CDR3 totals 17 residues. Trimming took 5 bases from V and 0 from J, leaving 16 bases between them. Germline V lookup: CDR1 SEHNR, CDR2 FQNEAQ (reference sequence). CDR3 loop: CASSPTAGTSNTGELFF. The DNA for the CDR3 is TGTGCCAGCAGCCCCACCGCCGGGACTTCGAACACCGGGGAGCTGTTTTTT.

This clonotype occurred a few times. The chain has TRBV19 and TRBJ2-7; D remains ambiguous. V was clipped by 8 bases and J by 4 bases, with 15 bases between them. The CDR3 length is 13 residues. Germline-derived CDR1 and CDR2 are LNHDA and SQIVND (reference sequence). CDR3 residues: CASSLRPRYEQYF. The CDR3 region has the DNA TGTGCCAGTTCCCTCAGGCCCAGATACGAGCAGTACTTC.

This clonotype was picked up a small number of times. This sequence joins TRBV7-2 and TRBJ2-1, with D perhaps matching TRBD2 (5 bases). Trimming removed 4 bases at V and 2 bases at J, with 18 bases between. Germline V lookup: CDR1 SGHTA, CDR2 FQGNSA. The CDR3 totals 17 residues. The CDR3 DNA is TGTGCCAGCAGCTACCGCGGGCAGCGAGGAACCTACAATGAGCAGTTCTTC. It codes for CASSYRGQRGTYNEQFF.

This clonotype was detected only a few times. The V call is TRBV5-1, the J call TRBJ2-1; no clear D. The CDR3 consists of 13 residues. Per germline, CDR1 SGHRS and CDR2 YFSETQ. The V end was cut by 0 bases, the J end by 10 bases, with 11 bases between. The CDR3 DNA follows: TGCGCCAGCAGCTTGGAACTACGGTGGGAGCAGTTCTTC. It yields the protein CASSLELRWEQFF.

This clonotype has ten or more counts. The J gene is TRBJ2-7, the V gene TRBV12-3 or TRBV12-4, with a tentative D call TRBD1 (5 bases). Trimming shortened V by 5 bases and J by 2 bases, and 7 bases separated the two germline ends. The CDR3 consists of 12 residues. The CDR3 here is CASSQDTYEQYF. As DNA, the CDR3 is TGTGCCAGCAGTCAGGACACCTACGAGCAGTACTTC.

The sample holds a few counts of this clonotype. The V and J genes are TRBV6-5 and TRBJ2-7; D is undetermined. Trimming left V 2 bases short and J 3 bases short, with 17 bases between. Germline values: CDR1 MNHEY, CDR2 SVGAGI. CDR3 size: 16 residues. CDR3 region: CASSYTYSVLSYEQYF. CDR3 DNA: TGTGCCAGCAGTTACACATACAGTGTCCTCAGCTACGAGCAGTACTTC.

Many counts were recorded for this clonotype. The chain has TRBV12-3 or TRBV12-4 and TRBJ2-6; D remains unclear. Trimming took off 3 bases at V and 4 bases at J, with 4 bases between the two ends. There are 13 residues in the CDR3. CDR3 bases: TGTGCCAGCAGTTTTGCAGGGGCCAACGTCCTGACTTTC. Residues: CASSFAGANVLTF.

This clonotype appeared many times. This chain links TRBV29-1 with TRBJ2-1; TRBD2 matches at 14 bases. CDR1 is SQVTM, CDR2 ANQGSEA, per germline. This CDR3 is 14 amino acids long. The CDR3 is CSAGGWTSGREQFF. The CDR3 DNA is TGCAGTGCTGGGGGATGGACTAGCGGGAGGGAGCAGTTCTTC.

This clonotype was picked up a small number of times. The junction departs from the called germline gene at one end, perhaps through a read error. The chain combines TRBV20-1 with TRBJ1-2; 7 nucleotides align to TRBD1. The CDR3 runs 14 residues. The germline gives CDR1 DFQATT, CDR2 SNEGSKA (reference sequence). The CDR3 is CGAGDRVFNYGYTF. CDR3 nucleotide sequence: TGCGGTGCCGGCGACAGGGTCTTTAACTATGGCTACACCTTC.

CDR3 in amino acids: CAISDSPRQETQYF. The CDR3 bases are TGTGCCATCAGTGATAGCCCACGCCAGGAGACCCAGTACTTC. This chain connects TRBV10-3 to TRBJ2-5, with D unclear. Germline values: CDR1 ENHRY, CDR2 SYGVKD. The CDR3 has 14 amino acids. V gave up 3 bases and J gave up 5 bases, with 13 bases separating them.

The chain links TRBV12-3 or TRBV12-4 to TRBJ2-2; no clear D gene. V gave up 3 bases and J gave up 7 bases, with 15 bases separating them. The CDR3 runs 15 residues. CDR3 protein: CASSFGPVWGGELFF. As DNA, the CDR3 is TGTGCCAGCAGTTTTGGGCCCGTCTGGGGCGGGGAGCTGTTTTTT.

The CDR3 region is CASSQVRGRAYNEQFF. Written as DNA, the CDR3 is TGTGCCAGCAGCCAAGTAAGGGGGAGGGCCTACAATGAGCAGTTCTTC. V usage is TRBV4-2 and J usage is TRBJ2-1, with D perhaps TRBD2 (7 bases). Trimming took off 1 base at V and 2 bases at J, with 12 bases between the two ends. CDR3 size: 16 residues. The germline V gene encodes CDR1 LGHNA and CDR2 YNFKEQ.

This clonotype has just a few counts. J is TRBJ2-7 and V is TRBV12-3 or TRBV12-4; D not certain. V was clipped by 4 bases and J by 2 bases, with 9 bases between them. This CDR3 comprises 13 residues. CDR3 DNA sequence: TGTGCCAGCAGTTCAGAGGTGCCCTACGAGCAGTACTTC. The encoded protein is CASSSEVPYEQYF.

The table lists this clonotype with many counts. The CDR3: CASSLGDRDYQPQHF. DNA for the CDR3: TGTGCCAGCAGTTTAGGGGACAGGGATTATCAGCCCCAGCATTTT. This chain joins TRBV12-3 or TRBV12-4 and TRBJ1-5; 9 positions match TRBD1. V lost 1 base to trimming and J lost 5 bases; unmatched junction nucleotides: 3. The CDR3 consists of 15 residues.

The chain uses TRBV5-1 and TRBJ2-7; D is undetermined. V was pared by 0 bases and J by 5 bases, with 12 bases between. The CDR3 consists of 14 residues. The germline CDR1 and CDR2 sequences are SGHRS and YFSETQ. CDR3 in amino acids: CASSLGRGENEQYF. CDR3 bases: TGCGCCAGCAGCTTGGGGAGAGGAGAAAACGAGCAGTACTTC. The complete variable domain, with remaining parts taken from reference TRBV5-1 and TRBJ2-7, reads KAGVTQTPRYLIKTRGQQVTLSCSPISGHRSVSWYQQTPGQGLQFLFEYFSETQRNKGNFPGRFSGRQFSNSRSEMNVSTLELGDSALYLCASSLGRGENEQYFGPGTRLTVT.

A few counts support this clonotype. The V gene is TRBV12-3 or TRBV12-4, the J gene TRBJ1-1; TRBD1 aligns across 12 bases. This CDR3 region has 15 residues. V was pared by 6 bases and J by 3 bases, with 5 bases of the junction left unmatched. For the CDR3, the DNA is TGTGCCAGCAGGGGACAGGGGGCGGGGGACACTGAAGCTTTCTTT. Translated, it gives CASRGQGAGDTEAFF.

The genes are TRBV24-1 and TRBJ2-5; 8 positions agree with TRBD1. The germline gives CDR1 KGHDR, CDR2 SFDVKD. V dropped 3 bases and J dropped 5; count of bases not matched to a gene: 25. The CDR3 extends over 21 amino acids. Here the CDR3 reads CATSDRNLRTGRGYRVETQYF. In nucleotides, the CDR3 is TGTGCCACCAGTGATCGAAACTTAAGGACAGGGCGGGGATATCGAGTGGAGACCCAGTACTTC.